Shown below are 23 T cell receptor beta chains from a single sample sequenced in a study of blood T cell repertoires in COVID-19. Only in-frame clones appear in the TCRdb table, and some are missing; sequencing was by immunoSEQ multiplex PCR. The sample has roughly 150,000 clones, around 85% seen once. Sample: peripheral blood. The receptors were gathered from a human donor in a cohort sampled during active COVID-19.

This chain joins TRBV30 and TRBJ2-2; D is perhaps TRBD2 (6 bases). The CDR3 is made up of 12 amino acids. Trimming took 0 bases from V and 10 from J, leaving 9 bases between them. Germline V gives CDR1 GTSNPN, CDR2 SVGIG (reference sequence). CDR3 coding DNA: TGTGCCTGGAGTGTACGGGGGAAGGAGCTGTTTTTT. Protein sequence: CAWSVRGKELFF.

The chain couples TRBV27 to TRBJ1-2; no reliable D call. V lost 5 bases to trimming and J lost 11 bases, with 18 bases between them. Germline V gene sequence: CDR1 MNHEY, CDR2 SMNVEV (reference sequence). CDR3 size: 13 residues. In DNA, the CDR3 is TGTGCCAGCAGTCCTCCTCGAGAAGGAGATTACACCTTC. Amino acid sequence: CASSPPREGDYTF.

The chain has TRBV6-6 and TRBJ2-7; 10 nucleotides align to TRBD2. Germline V CDR1 and CDR2: MNHNY, SVGAGI (reference sequence). V was pared by 5 bases and J by 4 bases, with 5 bases of the junction left unmatched. The CDR3 has 14 amino acids. The CDR3 is CASSQGLAVYEQYF. In DNA, the CDR3 is TGTGCCAGCAGTCAAGGACTAGCGGTATACGAGCAGTACTTC.

This sequence joins TRBV4-2 and TRBJ1-4; 9 bases align to TRBD1. The J segment lost 8 bases and the V segment lost 1 base, leaving 8 bases of the junction unmatched. Per the germline V gene, CDR1 is LGHNA and CDR2 is YNFKEQ. CDR3 size: 16 residues. The CDR3: CASSQVLGQGQEKLFF. CDR3 DNA sequence: TGTGCCAGCAGCCAAGTACTGGGACAGGGACAAGAAAAACTGTTTTTT.

The V gene is TRBV19, the J gene TRBJ2-5; TRBD2 aligns across 8 bases. V lost 0 bases and J lost 1; bases outside the gene matches: 4. The CDR3 has 16 residues. Germline V CDR1 and CDR2: LNHDA, SQIVND (reference sequence). CDR3 sequence (DNA): TGTGCCAGTAGTATAGACGCCCGGGGGGGCCAAGAGACCCAGTACTTC. Encoded protein: CASSIDARGGQETQYF. Combining the CDR3 with reference TRBV19 and TRBJ2-5 gives the whole variable domain DGGITQSPKYLFRKEGQNVTLSCEQNLNHDAMYWYRQDPGQGLRLIYYSQIVNDFQKGDIAEGYSVSREKKESFPLTVTSAQKNPTAFYLCASSIDARGGQETQYFGPGTRLLVL.

The J gene is TRBJ1-2, the V gene TRBV7-3; 7 bases fit TRBD1. V gave up 5 bases and J gave up 6 bases; unmatched junction bases: 6. The CDR3 totals 13 residues. The V gene's germline CDR1 is SGHTA and CDR2 FQGTGA. In nucleotides, the CDR3 is TGTGCCAGCAGCCATCCACAGGGGAATGGCTACACCTTC. Its translation: CASSHPQGNGYTF. Full variable domain (remainder filled in from reference TRBV7-3 and TRBJ1-2): GAGVSQTPSNKVTEKGKYVELRCDPISGHTALYWYRQSLGQGPEFLIYFQGTGAADDSGLPNDRFFAVRPEGSVSTLKIQRTERGDSAVYLCASSHPQGNGYTFGSGTRLTVV.

V is TRBV3-1 (or the pseudogene TRBV3-2) and J is TRBJ2-3; D perhaps matches TRBD2 (5 bases). Germline assignment: CDR1 LGHDT and CDR2 YNNKEL (reference sequence). This CDR3 is 16 amino acids long. V was cut by 4 bases and J by 0 bases, with 14 bases left in between. CDR3 coding DNA: TGTGCCAGCAGCCCTTTCCTAGCTTCTAGCACAGATACGCAGTATTTT. Its protein product is CASSPFLASSTDTQYF.

V and J are TRBV7-8 and TRBJ1-5; D is undetermined. From germline, CDR1 is SGHVS and CDR2 FQNEAQ. This CDR3 spans 13 amino acids. Trimming shortened V by 5 bases and J by 6 bases, and 11 bases separated the two germline ends. CDR3 sequence: CASSLAGSQPQHF. The CDR3 DNA sequence: TGTGCCAGCAGCCTGGCGGGCAGTCAGCCCCAGCATTTT. Full variable domain (outside the CDR3, taken from reference TRBV7-8 and TRBJ1-5): GAGVSQSPRYKVAKRGQDVALRCDPISGHVSLFWYQQALGQGPEFLTYFQNEAQLDKSGLPSDRFFAERPEGSVSTLKIQRTQQEDSAVYLCASSLAGSQPQHFGDGTRLSIL.

The chain joins TRBV28 to TRBJ1-2, with D hard to call. CDR1 is MDHEN, CDR2 SYDVKM, per germline. This CDR3 is built from 14 residues. V dropped 1 base and J dropped 8 bases, with 14 bases sitting between them. CDR3 nucleotide sequence: TGTGCCAGCAGTTTATTGGCAGTCCGGAGGGGCTACACCTTC. This translates into CASSLLAVRRGYTF.

The rearrangement uses TRBV4-2 and TRBJ2-7, with TRBD2 identical over 8 bases. Germline V gene lookup returns CDR1 LGHNA and CDR2 YNFKEQ. There are 15 residues in the CDR3. V gave up 1 base and J gave up 3 bases; unmatched junction bases: 5. In DNA, the CDR3 is TGTGCCAGCAGCCAAGGACAGACTAGCGTCTACGAGCAGTACTTC. Amino acid sequence: CASSQGQTSVYEQYF.

The rearrangement links TRBV19 to TRBJ1-1; no clear D gene. The CDR3 covers 14 residues. The germline V gene has CDR1 LNHDA and CDR2 SQIVND (reference sequence). Between the trimmed V and J ends, which lost 5 bases and 1 base, there was a span of 11 bases. The CDR3 spells CASSFLTPNTEAFF. As DNA, the CDR3 is TGTGCCAGTAGTTTCCTCACTCCGAACACTGAAGCTTTCTTT.

V is TRBV6-5 and J is TRBJ1-2; D ambiguous. The germline CDR1 and CDR2 sequences are MNHEY and SVGAGI. This CDR3 has 12 residues. Trimming shortened V by 7 bases and J by 4 bases, and 10 bases separated the two germline ends. The CDR3, as DNA: TGTGCCAGCACCACGGGAGCCTATGGCTACACCTTC. Translating gives CASTTGAYGYTF.

This clone was counted once. This sequence joins TRBV11-3 and TRBJ1-4, with unresolved D. The V end was cut by 1 base, the J end by 7 bases, with 13 bases between. The germline V gene encodes CDR1 SGHNT and CDR2 YENEEA. The CDR3 is made up of 15 amino acids. CDR3 residues: CASSLGGGSGEKLFF. In nucleotides, the CDR3 is TGTGCCAGCAGCTTAGGAGGCGGTAGCGGTGAAAAACTGTTTTTT.

The chain employs TRBV6-5 and TRBJ1-2, with D possibly TRBD1 on 5 matching bases. Trimming removed 9 bases from V and 9 bases from J, with 26 bases in between. Germline CDR1 reads MNHEY; CDR2 reads SVGAGI. The CDR3 runs 15 residues. The CDR3 protein is CASVSSAGGGLSYTF. CDR3 in DNA: TGTGCCAGTGTTAGCTCAGCCGGGGGGGGTTTGAGCTACACCTTC.

The genes are TRBV6-2 or TRBV6-3 and TRBJ2-1; 7 bases fit TRBD1. V lost 6 bases, J lost 2 bases, and 7 bases stayed unmatched. The CDR3 is made up of 15 amino acids. Germline lookup yields CDR1 MNHEY and CDR2 SVGEGT. The CDR3 DNA sequence: TGTGCCAGCAGCCTCCAAGACAGGGCCTACAATGAGCAGTTCTTC. Translating gives CASSLQDRAYNEQFF.

This rearrangement joins TRBV6-4 to TRBJ2-7; D possibly corresponds to TRBD2 (6 bases). The V gene's germline CDR1 is MRHNA and CDR2 SNTAGT. Trimming shortened V by 4 bases and J by 2 bases, and 15 bases separated the two germline ends. CDR3 length: 15 residues. The CDR3 here is CASSGRGASPYEQYF. As DNA, the CDR3 is TGTGCCAGCAGTGGCCGCGGGGCGTCCCCCTACGAGCAGTACTTC.

V gene TRBV5-1 combines with J gene TRBJ1-1; 11 bases are a match to TRBD1. From germline, CDR1 is SGHRS and CDR2 YFSETQ. The J segment lost 1 base and the V segment lost 4 bases, leaving 6 bases of the junction unmatched. CDR3 size: 16 residues. The CDR3 sequence is CASSPGQGAKNTEAFF. The CDR3 DNA reads as TGCGCCAGCAGCCCTGGACAGGGGGCCAAGAACACTGAAGCTTTCTTT.

This chain links TRBV10-2 with TRBJ2-7; a possible D gene is TRBD2 (7 bases). Germline V gives CDR1 WSHSY, CDR2 SAAADI. V was cut by 8 bases and J by 0 bases, with 20 bases left in between. The CDR3 is 16 residues long. CDR3 region: CASEGGGPGGSYEQYF. CDR3 DNA sequence: TGCGCCAGCGAGGGGGGAGGGCCTGGGGGCTCCTACGAGCAGTACTTC.

J is TRBJ1-3 and V is TRBV2; D remains ambiguous. Per germline, CDR1 SNHLY and CDR2 FYNNEI. Trimming left V 0 bases short and J 4 bases short, with 16 bases between. The length of the CDR3 is 17 residues. The CDR3 bases are TGTGCCAGCAGTGAAGCTGGCTTTTCCAACCAGGGAAACACCATATATTTT. Translating it yields CASSEAGFSNQGNTIYF.

Here the CDR3 reads CASSLRREGPETQYF. CDR3 sequence (DNA): TGTGCCAGCAGTTTACGGCGGGAGGGCCCAGAGACCCAGTACTTC. This chain connects TRBV28 to TRBJ2-5; 9 bases line up with TRBD2. Trimming took 2 bases from V and 4 from J; bases not matched to a gene: 5. Germline V gene data show CDR1 as MDHEN and CDR2 as SYDVKM. The CDR3 sequence is 15 residues long.

V and J are TRBV9 and TRBJ2-1; 8 bases are a match to TRBD1. The V segment lost 0 bases and the J segment 5 bases; nucleotides outside the gene matches: 4. This CDR3 region has 15 residues. Looked up from germline, CDR1 is SGDLS and CDR2 is YYNGEE. The CDR3 protein is CASSVEGQADNEQFF. In DNA form, the CDR3 reads TGTGCCAGCAGCGTAGAGGGACAGGCGGACAATGAGCAGTTCTTC.

The chain links TRBV9 to TRBJ2-5; TRBD2 might be the D (6 bases). The CDR3 consists of 12 residues. Between the trimmed V and J ends, which lost 0 bases and 7 bases, there was a span of 7 bases. The germline V gene has CDR1 SGDLS and CDR2 YYNGEE. CDR3 protein: CASSVEGGTQYF. The CDR3, as DNA: TGTGCCAGCAGCGTAGAGGGAGGGACCCAGTACTTC.

Only one count was recorded for this clone. The gene calls are TRBV28 and TRBJ1-1, with D possibly matching TRBD1 (6 bases). Germline CDR1 and CDR2: MDHEN and SYDVKM. The length of the CDR3 is 14 residues. Trimming took 2 bases from V and 5 from J, leaving 12 bases between them. The CDR3 DNA is TGTGCCAGCAGTTTAGGGGGGGGGCAAACTGAAGCTTTCTTT. Translating it yields CASSLGGGQTEAFF.